Included here is one T cell receptor beta chain sequence, with context. These data belong to a study of blood T cell repertoires in COVID-19. Study-wide background: The study drew acute and convalescent COVID-19 samples from the United States, Italy and Spain. T cells, B-cell-depleted T cells, or PBMCs supplied cDNA or gDNA.

Original handling: Amplifying reference gene primers gave estimates of nucleated cell counts. TCRdb keeps only in-frame clones here, not all; method: immunoSEQ multiplex PCR. V and J calls and clone size are copied from that table; D and trimming were computed from the DNA. The sample holds approximately 54,000 clones, about 86% seen once. Germline loops: CDR1 MGHRA, CDR2 YSYEKL. CDR3 size: 18 residues. After removal of 1 base from V and 5 bases from J, the junction contained 10 bases not matched to a gene. The chain couples TRBV4-1 to TRBJ2-4, with 11 bases fitting TRBD2. Sequenced: peripheral blood. This clonotype was obtained from a man in his forties or fifties with acute or convalescent COVID-19. This chain's CDR3 is CASSQGVSPGLAENIQYF. The CDR3 nucleotides are TGCGCCAGCAGCCAAGGGGTCAGCCCGGGACTAGCGGAAAACATTCAGTACTTC.